These T cell receptor beta chains were read from a single sample in a study of regulatory T cells in long-lasting Graves disease. TCRdb called the multiplex PCR reads again in MiXCR, with one record for every CDR3 protein. The sample has nearly 350,000 distinct CDR3 sequences, around 19% seen once. This material consisted of peripheral blood mononuclear cells (PBMCs), taken when the disease was refractory, from a patient treated with antithyroid drugs. Source of these receptors: a female donor with Graves disease. CDR3s include the opening cysteine and the closing phenylalanine or tryptophan. Fields, in order: D gene, J gene, V gene, CDR3 protein. A D gene is named only where the DNA matches it firmly.

d_call: -; j_call: TRBJ2-7; v_call: TRBV6-5; cdr3_aa: CASSYSGANYEQYF
d_call: TRBD2; j_call: TRBJ2-7; v_call: TRBV6-5; cdr3_aa: CASSYSIRTSASYEQYF
d_call: TRBD1; j_call: TRBJ2-2; v_call: TRBV3-1; cdr3_aa: CASSRQGHGELFF
d_call: -; j_call: TRBJ2-6; v_call: TRBV7-2; cdr3_aa: CASSTLLLGSRANVLTF
d_call: TRBD1; j_call: TRBJ2-2; v_call: TRBV11-2; cdr3_aa: CASSPGQARAAGELFF
d_call: TRBD1; j_call: TRBJ1-5; v_call: TRBV19; cdr3_aa: CASSYGSGTGLQPQHF
d_call: -; j_call: TRBJ2-5; v_call: TRBV5-1; cdr3_aa: CASSQGSELGTQYF
d_call: TRBD2; j_call: TRBJ2-2; v_call: TRBV7-9; cdr3_aa: CASSPQSGRSTGELFF
d_call: TRBD1; j_call: TRBJ1-1; v_call: TRBV27; cdr3_aa: CASSFRTGGTEAFF
d_call: -; j_call: TRBJ2-2; v_call: TRBV13; cdr3_aa: CASSLEFAGRVGELFF
d_call: -; j_call: TRBJ2-5; v_call: TRBV30; cdr3_aa: CAWSVYDLGETQYF
d_call: TRBD1; j_call: TRBJ2-5; v_call: TRBV27; cdr3_aa: CASRLQGQETQYF
d_call: TRBD2; j_call: TRBJ2-1; v_call: TRBV5-1; cdr3_aa: CASNVGLADYNEQFF
d_call: -; j_call: TRBJ1-5; v_call: TRBV20-1; cdr3_aa: CSATLEVLSNQPQHF
d_call: -; j_call: TRBJ1-2; v_call: TRBV2; cdr3_aa: CASAPFTEPRRYGYTF
d_call: -; j_call: TRBJ1-3; v_call: TRBV7-9; cdr3_aa: CASSPDTRDWGNTIYF
d_call: -; j_call: TRBJ1-6; v_call: TRBV5-1; cdr3_aa: CASSPTDNSPLHF
d_call: -; j_call: -; v_call: TRBV7-9; cdr3_aa: CASSPRKTQYF